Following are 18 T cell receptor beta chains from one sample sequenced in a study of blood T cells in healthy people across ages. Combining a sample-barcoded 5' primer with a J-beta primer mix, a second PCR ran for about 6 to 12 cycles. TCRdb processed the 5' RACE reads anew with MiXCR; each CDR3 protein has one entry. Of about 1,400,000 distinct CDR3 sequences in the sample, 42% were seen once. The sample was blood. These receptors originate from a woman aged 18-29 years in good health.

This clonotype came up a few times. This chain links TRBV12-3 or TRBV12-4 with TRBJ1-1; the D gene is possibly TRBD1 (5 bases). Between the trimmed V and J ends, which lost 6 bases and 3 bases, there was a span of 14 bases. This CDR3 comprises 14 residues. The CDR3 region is CASSPWGGDTEAFF. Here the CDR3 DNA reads TGTGCCAGCAGCCCGTGGGGGGGGGACACTGAAGCTTTCTTT.

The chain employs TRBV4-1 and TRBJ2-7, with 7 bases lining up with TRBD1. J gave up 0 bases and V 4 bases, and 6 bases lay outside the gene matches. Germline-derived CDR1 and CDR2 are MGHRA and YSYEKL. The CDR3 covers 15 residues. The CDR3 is CASSLLTGDSYEQYF. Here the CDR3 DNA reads TGCGCCAGCAGCCTCCTCACAGGGGACTCCTACGAGCAGTACTTC.

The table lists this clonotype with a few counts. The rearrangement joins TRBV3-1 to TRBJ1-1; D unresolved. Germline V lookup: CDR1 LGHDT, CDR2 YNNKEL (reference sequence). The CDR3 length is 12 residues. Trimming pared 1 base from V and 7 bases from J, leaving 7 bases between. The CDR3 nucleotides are TGTGCCAGCAGCCAAGCGAGGTTTGAAGCTTTCTTT. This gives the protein CASSQARFEAFF.

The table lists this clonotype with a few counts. The CDR3 loop reads CASSQRVLAASQETQYF. CDR3 nucleotide sequence: TGTGCCAGCAGCCAAAGGGTACTAGCGGCCAGCCAAGAGACCCAGTACTTC. This chain uses TRBV3-1 with TRBJ2-5, with 8 bases lining up with TRBD2. Germline CDR1 LGHDT, CDR2 YNNKEL (reference sequence). This CDR3 has 17 residues. V was clipped by 2 bases and J by 1 base; unmatched bases: 9.

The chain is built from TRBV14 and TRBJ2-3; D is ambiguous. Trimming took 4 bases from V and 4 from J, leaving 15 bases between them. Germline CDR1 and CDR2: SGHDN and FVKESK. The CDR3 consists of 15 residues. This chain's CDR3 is CASSLGSFRADTQYF. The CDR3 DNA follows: TGTGCCAGCAGCCTAGGCTCATTTCGGGCAGATACGCAGTATTTT.

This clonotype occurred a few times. CDR3 region: CASSFGPRETQYF. The CDR3 nucleotides are TGTGCCAGCAGTTTCGGACCTAGGGAGACCCAGTACTTC. The rearrangement links TRBV27 to TRBJ2-5; D is uncertain. Trimming pared 3 bases from V and 5 bases from J, leaving 10 bases between. The CDR3 is 13 residues long. Germline V gives CDR1 MNHEY, CDR2 SMNVEV (reference sequence).

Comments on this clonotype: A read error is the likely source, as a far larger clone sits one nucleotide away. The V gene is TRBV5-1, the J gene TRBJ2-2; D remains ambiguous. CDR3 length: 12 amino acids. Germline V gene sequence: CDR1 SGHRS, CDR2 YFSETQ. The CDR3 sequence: CASSLNSGELFF. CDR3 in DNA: TGCGCCAGCAGCTTGAACAGCGGGGAGCTGTTTTTT.

In DNA form, the CDR3 reads TGTGCCATCAGTGAGTCGGCGGGGGCTGGCACCGGGGAGCTGTTTTTT. Translated, it gives CAISESAGAGTGELFF. V is TRBV10-3 and J is TRBJ2-2; tentative D call: TRBD2 (7 bases). This CDR3 spans 16 amino acids. Trimming left V 0 bases short and J 4 bases short, with 12 bases between. Looked up from germline, CDR1 is ENHRY and CDR2 is SYGVKD.

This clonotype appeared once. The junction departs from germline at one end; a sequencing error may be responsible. The CDR3 loop is CASHGTGRGGATNKKLFF. Here the CDR3 DNA reads TGTGCCAGCCACGGCACGGGTCGGGGCGGAGCAACTAATAAAAAACTGTTTTTT. The rearrangement uses TRBV7-9 and TRBJ1-4; a weak D match, TRBD1 (5 bases). CDR1 and CDR2 (germline): SEHNR, FQNEAQ (reference sequence). This CDR3 has 18 residues.

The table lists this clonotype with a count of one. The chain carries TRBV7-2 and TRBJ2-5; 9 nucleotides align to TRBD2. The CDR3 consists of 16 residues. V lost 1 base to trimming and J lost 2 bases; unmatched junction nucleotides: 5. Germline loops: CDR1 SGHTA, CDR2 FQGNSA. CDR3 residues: CASSLGGGREQETQYF. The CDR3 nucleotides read TGTGCCAGCAGCTTAGGGGGCGGGAGGGAGCAAGAGACCCAGTACTTC. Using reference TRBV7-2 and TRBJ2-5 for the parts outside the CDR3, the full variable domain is GAGVSQSPSNKVTEKGKDVELRCDPISGHTALYWYRQSLGQGLEFLIYFQGNSAPDKSGLPSDRFSAERTGGSVSTLTIQRTQQEDSAVYLCASSLGGGREQETQYFGPGTRLLVL.

CDR3 nucleotides: TGTGCCAGCTCACCACGGGACGAGACTAGCGGCACTCTTCACACAGATACGCAGTATTTT. Protein sequence: CASSPRDETSGTLHTDTQYF. This sequence joins TRBV18 and TRBJ2-3; 9 nucleotides align to TRBD2. The germline CDR1 and CDR2 sequences are KGHSH and LQKENI. This CDR3 region has 20 residues. V lost 1 base, J lost 2 bases, and 16 bases stayed unmatched.

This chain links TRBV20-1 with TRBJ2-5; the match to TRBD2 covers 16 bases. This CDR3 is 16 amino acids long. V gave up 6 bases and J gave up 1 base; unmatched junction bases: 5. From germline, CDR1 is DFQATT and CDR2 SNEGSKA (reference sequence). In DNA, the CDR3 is TGCAGTGCCACCGGGACTAGCGGGGGGGTCCAAGAGACCCAGTACTTC. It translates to CSATGTSGGVQETQYF.

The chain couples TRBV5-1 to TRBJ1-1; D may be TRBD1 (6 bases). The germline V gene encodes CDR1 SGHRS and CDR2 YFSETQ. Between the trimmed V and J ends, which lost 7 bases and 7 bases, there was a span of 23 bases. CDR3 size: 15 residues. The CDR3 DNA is TGCGCCAGCCTCTTGGGGGGCCCAGGAGGTGGTGAAGCTTTCTTT. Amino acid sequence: CASLLGGPGGGEAFF.

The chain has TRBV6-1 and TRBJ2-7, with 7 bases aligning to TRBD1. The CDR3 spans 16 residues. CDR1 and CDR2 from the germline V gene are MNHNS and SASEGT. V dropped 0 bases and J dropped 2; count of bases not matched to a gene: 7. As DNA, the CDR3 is TGTGCCAGCAGTGAAGCGCTGGTGACAGGGACCTACGAGCAGTACTTC. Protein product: CASSEALVTGTYEQYF.

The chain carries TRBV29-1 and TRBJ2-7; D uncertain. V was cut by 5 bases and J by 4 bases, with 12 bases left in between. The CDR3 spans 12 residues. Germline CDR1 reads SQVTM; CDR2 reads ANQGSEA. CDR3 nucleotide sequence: TGCAGCGTTCTAAGGGCTGGATACGAGCAGTACTTC. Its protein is CSVLRAGYEQYF.

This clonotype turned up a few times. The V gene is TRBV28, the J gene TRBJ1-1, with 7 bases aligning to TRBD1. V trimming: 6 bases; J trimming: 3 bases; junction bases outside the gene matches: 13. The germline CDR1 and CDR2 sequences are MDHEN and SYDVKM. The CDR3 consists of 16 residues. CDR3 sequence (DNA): TGTGCCAGCAGCCGCCTGGACAGGAAGTTGTACACTGAAGCTTTCTTT. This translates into CASSRLDRKLYTEAFF.

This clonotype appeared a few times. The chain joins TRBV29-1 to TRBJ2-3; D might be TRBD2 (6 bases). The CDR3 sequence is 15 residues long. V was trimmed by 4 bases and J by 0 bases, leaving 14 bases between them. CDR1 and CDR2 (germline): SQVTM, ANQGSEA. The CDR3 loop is CSVGSPGTSTDTQYF. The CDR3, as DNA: TGCAGCGTTGGAAGCCCGGGGACTAGCACAGATACGCAGTATTTT.

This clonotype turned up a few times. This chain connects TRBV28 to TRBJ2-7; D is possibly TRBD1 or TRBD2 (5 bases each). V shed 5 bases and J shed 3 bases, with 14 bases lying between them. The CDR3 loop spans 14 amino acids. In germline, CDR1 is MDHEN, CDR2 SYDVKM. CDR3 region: CASSPRDGVYEQYF. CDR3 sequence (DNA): TGTGCCAGCAGTCCCCGGGACGGTGTCTACGAGCAGTACTTC.